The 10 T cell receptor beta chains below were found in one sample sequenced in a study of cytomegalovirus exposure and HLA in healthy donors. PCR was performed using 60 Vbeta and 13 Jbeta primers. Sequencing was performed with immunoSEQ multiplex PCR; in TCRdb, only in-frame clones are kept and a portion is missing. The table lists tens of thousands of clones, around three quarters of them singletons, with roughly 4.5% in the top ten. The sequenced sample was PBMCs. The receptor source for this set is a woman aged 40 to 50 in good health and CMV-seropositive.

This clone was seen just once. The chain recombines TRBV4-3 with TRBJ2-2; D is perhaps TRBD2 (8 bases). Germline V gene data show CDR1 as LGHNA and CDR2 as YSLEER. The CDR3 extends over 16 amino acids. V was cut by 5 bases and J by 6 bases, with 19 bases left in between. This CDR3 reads CASSDGRGLAPGELFF. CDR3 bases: TGCGCCAGCAGCGACGGGAGGGGGCTAGCCCCCGGGGAGCTGTTTTTT.

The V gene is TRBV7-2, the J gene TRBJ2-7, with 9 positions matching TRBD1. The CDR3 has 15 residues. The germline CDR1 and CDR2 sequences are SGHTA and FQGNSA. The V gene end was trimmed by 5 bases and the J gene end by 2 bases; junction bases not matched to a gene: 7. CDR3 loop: CASSVRGQGAYEQYF. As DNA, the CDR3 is TGTGCCAGCAGCGTGCGGGGACAGGGCGCCTACGAGCAGTACTTC.

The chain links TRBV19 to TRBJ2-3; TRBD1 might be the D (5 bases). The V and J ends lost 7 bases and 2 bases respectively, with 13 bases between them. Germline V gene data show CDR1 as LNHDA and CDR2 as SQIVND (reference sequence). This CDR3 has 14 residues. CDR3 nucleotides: TGTGCCAGTAAAGTGACAGAACTCACAGATACGCAGTATTTT. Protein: CASKVTELTDTQYF.

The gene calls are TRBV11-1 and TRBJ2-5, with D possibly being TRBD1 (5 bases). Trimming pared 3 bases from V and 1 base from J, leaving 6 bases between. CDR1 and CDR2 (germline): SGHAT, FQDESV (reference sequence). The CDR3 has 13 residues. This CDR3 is CASSLGPQETQYF. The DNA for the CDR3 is TGTGCCAGCAGCTTGGGGCCCCAAGAGACCCAGTACTTC.

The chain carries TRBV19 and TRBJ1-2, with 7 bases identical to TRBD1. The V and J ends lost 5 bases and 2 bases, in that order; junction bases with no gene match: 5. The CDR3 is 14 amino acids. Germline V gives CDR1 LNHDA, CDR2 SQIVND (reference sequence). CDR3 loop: CASSVTGLNYGYTF. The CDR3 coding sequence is TGTGCCAGTAGTGTGACAGGGCTGAACTATGGCTACACCTTC. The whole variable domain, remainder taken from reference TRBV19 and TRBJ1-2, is DGGITQSPKYLFRKEGQNVTLSCEQNLNHDAMYWYRQDPGQGLRLIYYSQIVNDFQKGDIAEGYSVSREKKESFPLTVTSAQKNPTAFYLCASSVTGLNYGYTFGSGTRLTVV.

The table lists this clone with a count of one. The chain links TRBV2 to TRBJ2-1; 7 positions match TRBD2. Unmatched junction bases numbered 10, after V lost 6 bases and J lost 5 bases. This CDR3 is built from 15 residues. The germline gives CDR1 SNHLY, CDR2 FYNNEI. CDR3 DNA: TGTGCCAGCAGGGACGGGACTACCATGAACAATGAGCAGTTCTTC. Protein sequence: CASRDGTTMNNEQFF.

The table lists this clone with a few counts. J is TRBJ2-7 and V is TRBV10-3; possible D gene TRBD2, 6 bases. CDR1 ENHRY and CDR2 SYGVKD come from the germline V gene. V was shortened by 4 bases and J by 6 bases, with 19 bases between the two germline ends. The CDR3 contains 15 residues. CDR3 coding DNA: TGTGCCATCAGTGGGGCTAGCGATGTGCCTACCGAGCAGTACTTC. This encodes CAISGASDVPTEQYF.

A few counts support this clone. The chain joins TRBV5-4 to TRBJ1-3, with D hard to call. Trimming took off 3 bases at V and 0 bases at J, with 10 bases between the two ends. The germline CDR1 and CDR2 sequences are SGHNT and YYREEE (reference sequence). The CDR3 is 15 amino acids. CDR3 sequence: CASSSYESSGNTIYF. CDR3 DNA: TGTGCCAGCAGCTCTTATGAGTCCTCTGGAAACACCATATATTTT.

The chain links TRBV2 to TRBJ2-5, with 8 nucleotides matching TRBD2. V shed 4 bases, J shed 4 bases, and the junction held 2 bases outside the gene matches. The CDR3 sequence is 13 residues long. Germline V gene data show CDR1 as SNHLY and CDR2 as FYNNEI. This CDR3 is CASSGLAGETQYF. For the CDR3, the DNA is TGTGCCAGCAGTGGGCTAGCGGGAGAGACCCAGTACTTC.

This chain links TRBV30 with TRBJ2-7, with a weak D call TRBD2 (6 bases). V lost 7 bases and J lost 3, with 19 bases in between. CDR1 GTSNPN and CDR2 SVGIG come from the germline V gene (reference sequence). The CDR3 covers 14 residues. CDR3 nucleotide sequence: TGTGCCTCCTCCCCGGGAGTAGGAGACTACGAGCAGTACTTC. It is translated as CASSPGVGDYEQYF. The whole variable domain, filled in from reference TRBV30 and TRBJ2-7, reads SQTIHQWPATLVQPVGSPLSLECTVEGTSNPNLYWYRQAAGRGLQLLFYSVGIGQISSEVPQNLSASRPQDRQFILSSKKLLLSDSGFYLCASSPGVGDYEQYFGPGTRLTVT.